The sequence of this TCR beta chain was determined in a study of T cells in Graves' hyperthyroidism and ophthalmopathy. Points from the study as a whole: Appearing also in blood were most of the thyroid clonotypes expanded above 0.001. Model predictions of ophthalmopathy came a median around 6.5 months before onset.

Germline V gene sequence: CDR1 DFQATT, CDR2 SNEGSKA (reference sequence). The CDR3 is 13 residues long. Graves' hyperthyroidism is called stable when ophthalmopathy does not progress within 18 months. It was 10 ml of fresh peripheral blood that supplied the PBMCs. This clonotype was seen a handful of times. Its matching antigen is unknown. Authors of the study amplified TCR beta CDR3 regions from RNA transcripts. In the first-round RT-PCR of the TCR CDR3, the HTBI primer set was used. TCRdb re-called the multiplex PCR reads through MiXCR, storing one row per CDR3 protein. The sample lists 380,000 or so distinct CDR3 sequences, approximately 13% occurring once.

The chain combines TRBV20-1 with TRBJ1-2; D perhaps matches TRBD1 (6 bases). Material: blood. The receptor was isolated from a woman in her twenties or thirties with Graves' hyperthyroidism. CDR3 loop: CRAKKAGGHGYTF. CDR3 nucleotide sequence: TGCAGAGCGAAGAAGGCGGGGGGCCATGGCTACACCTTC.